This TCR beta chain was retrieved from a study of blood T cell repertoires in COVID-19. Profiled with immunoSEQ multiplex PCR; TCRdb holds only in-frame clones, not every one. This sample yields approximately 210,000 clones, of which 70% to 90% are seen a single time; 7.6% belongs to the top ten. The J segment lost 1 base and the V segment lost 6 bases, leaving 7 bases of the junction unmatched. Germline CDR1 and CDR2: MNHNS and SASEGT. This CDR3 comprises 15 residues. The sequenced material came from peripheral blood. The TCR comes from a woman aged 45-65 years with active or convalescent COVID-19. This rearrangement joins TRBV6-1 to TRBJ2-5, with TRBD1 matching over 8 bases. The CDR3, as DNA: TGTGCCAGCAGGAAGTTAACAGGGGGCCAAGAGACCCAGTACTTC. This codes for CASRKLTGGQETQYF.